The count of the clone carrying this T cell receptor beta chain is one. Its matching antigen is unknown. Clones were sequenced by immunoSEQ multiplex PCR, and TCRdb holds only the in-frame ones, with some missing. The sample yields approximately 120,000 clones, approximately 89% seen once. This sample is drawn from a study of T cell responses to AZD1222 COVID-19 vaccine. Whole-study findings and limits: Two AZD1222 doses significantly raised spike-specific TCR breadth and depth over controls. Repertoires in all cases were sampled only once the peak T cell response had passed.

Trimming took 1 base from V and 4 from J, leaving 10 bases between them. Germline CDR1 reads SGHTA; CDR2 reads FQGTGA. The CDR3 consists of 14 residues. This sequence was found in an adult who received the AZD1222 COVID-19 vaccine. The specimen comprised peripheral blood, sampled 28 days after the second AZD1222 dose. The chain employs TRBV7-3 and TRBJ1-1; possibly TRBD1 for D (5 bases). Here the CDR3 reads CASSLIGTPTEAFF. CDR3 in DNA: TGTGCCAGCAGCTTAATCGGGACCCCCACTGAAGCTTTCTTT. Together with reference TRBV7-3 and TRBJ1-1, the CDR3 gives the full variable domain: GAGVSQTPSNKVTEKGKYVELRCDPISGHTALYWYRQSLGQGPEFLIYFQGTGAADDSGLPNDRFFAVRPEGSVSTLKIQRTERGDSAVYLCASSLIGTPTEAFFGQGTRLTVV.